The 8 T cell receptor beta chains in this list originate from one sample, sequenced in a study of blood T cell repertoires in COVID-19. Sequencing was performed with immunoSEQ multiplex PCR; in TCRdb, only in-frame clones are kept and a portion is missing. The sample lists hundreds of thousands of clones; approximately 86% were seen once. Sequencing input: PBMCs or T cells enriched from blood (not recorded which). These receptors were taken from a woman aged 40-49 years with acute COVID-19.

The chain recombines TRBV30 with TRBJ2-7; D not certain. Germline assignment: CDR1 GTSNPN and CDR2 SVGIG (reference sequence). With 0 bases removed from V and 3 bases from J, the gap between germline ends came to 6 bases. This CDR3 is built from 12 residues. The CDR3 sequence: CAWSVQSYEQYF. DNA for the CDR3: TGTGCCTGGAGTGTACAGAGCTACGAGCAGTACTTC.

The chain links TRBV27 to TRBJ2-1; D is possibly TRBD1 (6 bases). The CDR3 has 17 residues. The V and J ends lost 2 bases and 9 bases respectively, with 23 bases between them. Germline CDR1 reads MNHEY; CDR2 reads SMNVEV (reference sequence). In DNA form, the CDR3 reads TGTGCCAGCAGTTTAGAGGGGGTGCGAGGCCGCTTGGGTGAGCAGTTCTTC. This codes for CASSLEGVRGRLGEQFF.

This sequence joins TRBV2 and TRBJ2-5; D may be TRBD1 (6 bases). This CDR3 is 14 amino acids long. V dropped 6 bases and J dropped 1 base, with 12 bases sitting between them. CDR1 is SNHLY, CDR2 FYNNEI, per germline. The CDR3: CASSSPRGQETQYF. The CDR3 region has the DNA TGTGCCAGCAGCTCCCCCAGGGGCCAAGAGACCCAGTACTTC.

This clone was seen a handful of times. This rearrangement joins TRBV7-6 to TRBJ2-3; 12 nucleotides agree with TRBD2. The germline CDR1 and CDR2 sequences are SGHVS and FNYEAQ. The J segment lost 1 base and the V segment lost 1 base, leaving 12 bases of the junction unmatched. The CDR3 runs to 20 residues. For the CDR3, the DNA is TGTGCCAGCAGCTTAGGACTAGCGGGAGAGATTCGTTGGGGCACAGATACGCAGTATTTT. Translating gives CASSLGLAGEIRWGTDTQYF.

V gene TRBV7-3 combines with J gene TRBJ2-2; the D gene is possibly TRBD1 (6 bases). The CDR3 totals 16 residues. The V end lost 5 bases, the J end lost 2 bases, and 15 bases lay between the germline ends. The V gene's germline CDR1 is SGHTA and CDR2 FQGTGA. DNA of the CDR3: TGTGCCAGCAGCCACTCGATTGGGACAAACACCGGGGAGCTGTTTTTT. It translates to CASSHSIGTNTGELFF.

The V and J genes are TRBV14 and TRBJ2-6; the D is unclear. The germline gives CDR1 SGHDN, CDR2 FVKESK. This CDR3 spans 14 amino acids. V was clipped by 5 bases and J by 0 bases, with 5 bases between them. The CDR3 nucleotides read TGTGCCAGCAGCGGCGGCTCTGGGGCCAACGTCCTGACTTTC. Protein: CASSGGSGANVLTF.

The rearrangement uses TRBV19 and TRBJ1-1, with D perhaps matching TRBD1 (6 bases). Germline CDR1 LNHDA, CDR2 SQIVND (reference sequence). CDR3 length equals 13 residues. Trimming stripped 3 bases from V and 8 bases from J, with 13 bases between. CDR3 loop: CASSIGRGNEAFF. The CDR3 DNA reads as TGTGCCAGTAGTATCGGCAGGGGCAACGAAGCTTTCTTT. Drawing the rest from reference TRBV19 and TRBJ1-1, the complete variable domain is DGGITQSPKYLFRKEGQNVTLSCEQNLNHDAMYWYRQDPGQGLRLIYYSQIVNDFQKGDIAEGYSVSREKKESFPLTVTSAQKNPTAFYLCASSIGRGNEAFFGQGTRLTVV.

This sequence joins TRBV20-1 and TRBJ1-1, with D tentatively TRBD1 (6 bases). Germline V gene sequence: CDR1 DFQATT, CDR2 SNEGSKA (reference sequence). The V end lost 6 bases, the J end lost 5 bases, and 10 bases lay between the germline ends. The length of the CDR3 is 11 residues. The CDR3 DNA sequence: TGCAGTGCCGATGGACAGACTGAAGCTTTCTTT. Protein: CSADGQTEAFF.